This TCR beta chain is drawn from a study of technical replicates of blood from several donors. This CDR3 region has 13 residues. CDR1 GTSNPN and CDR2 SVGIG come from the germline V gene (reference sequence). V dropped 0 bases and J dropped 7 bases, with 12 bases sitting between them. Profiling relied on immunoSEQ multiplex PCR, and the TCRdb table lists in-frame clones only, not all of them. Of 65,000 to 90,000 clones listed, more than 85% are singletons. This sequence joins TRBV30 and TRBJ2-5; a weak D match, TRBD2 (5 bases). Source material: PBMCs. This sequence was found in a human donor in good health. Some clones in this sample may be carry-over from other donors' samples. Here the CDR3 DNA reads TGTGCCTGGAGTGTAGACGGGGTAGGGACCCAGTACTTC. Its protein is CAWSVDGVGTQYF.